Listed here are 5 T cell receptor beta chains from one sample, sequenced in a study of identical twins. TCRdb re-called the 5' RACE reads with MiXCR, one entry per CDR3 protein. The sample lists 1.5 million to 2 million distinct CDR3 sequences, about 32% occurring once. Sequencing input: cord blood. All receptors derive from a newborn girl in good health.

This clonotype was recorded many times. The V and J genes are TRBV3-1 and TRBJ2-3; TRBD2 matches at 12 bases. Germline V CDR1 and CDR2: LGHDT, YNNKEL (reference sequence). This CDR3 spans 19 amino acids. J gave up 4 bases and V 4 bases, and 15 bases lay outside the gene matches. CDR3 residues: CASSPTLLAGGRSPDTQYF. The CDR3 DNA is TGTGCCAGCAGCCCCACTTTACTAGCGGGAGGTCGTTCTCCAGATACGCAGTATTTT.

The chain links TRBV2 to TRBJ2-7; no firm D call. The CDR3 extends over 12 amino acids. From germline, CDR1 is SNHLY and CDR2 FYNNEI. V was cut by 7 bases and J by 2 bases, with 9 bases left in between. CDR3 residues: CASKPDTYEQYF. CDR3 bases: TGTGCCAGCAAGCCTGACACCTACGAGCAGTACTTC.

This clonotype was seen at least ten times. V usage is TRBV27 and J usage is TRBJ2-7; no firm D call. The CDR3 is 14 residues long. The germline V gene has CDR1 MNHEY and CDR2 SMNVEV (reference sequence). Trimming took off 4 bases at V and 5 bases at J, with 15 bases between the two ends. CDR3 region: CASSSESIEHEQYF. Here the CDR3 DNA reads TGTGCCAGCAGTTCCGAGTCCATAGAGCACGAGCAGTACTTC.

The chain recombines TRBV28 with TRBJ2-7, with TRBD1 matching over 8 bases. There are 15 residues in the CDR3. The V gene's germline CDR1 is MDHEN and CDR2 SYDVKM. V was pared by 5 bases and J by 1 base, with 7 bases of the junction left unmatched. This chain's CDR3 is CASSPPDRDSYEQYF. The CDR3 region has the DNA TGTGCCAGCAGTCCCCCGGACAGGGATTCCTACGAGCAGTACTTC.

This clonotype appeared a few times. The chain carries TRBV20-1 and TRBJ1-2, with TRBD1 matching 9 bases. Germline assignment: CDR1 DFQATT and CDR2 SNEGSKA (reference sequence). V shed 5 bases and J 3 bases; nucleotides not matched to a gene: 10. This CDR3 contains 15 residues. The CDR3 spells CSALSRTGAYYGYTF. CDR3 nucleotides: TGCAGTGCTCTATCCAGGACAGGGGCCTACTATGGCTACACCTTC.